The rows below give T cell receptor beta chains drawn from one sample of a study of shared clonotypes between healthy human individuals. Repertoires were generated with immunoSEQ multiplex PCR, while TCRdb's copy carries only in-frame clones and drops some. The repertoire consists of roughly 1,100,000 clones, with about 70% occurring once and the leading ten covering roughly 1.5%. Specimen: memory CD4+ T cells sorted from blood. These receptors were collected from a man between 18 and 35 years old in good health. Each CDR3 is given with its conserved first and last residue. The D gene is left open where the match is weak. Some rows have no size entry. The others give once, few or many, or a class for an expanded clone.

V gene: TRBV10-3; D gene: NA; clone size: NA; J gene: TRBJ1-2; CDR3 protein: CAISESTLGILGYTF; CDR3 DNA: TGTGCCATCAGTGAGTCCACTTTAGGAATTCTGGGCTACACCTTC
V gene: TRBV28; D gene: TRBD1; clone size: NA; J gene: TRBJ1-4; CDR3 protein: CASSLAIGTGGGKLFF; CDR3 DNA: TGTGCCAGCAGTCTAGCCATCGGGACAGGGGGTGGAAAACTGTTTTTT
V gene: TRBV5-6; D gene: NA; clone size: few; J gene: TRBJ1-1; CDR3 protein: CASSLVSAEAFF; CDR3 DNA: TGTGCCAGCAGCTTGGTTTCTGCTGAAGCTTTCTTT
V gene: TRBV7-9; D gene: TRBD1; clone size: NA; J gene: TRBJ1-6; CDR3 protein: CATTDRATPLHF; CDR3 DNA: TGTGCCACCACGGACAGGGCGACACCCCTCCACTTT
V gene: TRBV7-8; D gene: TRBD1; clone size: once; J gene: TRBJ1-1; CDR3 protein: CASSLKTGANTEAFF; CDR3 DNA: TGTGCCAGCAGCTTAAAAACAGGGGCAAACACTGAAGCTTTCTTT
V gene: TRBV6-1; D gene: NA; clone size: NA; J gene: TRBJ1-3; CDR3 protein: CASSETALSGNTIYF; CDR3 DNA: TGTGCCAGCAGTGAGACCGCTCTCTCTGGAAACACCATATATTTT
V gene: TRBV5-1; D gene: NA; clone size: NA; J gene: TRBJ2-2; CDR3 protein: CASSRTPSSGELFF; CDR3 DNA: TGCGCCAGCAGCAGGACACCCAGCTCCGGGGAGCTGTTTTTT
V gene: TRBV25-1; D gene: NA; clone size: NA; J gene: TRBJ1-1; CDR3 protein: CASRGVGEYTEAFF; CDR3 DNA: TGTGCCAGCAGGGGGGTCGGGGAATACACTGAAGCTTTCTTT
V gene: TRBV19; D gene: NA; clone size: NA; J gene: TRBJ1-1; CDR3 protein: CASRRMDGAEAFF; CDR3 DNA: TGTGCCAGTAGGCGAATGGACGGTGCTGAAGCTTTCTTT
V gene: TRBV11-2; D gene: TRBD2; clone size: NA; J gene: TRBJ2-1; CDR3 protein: CASSFQLAGSYNEQFF; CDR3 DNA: TGTGCCAGCAGTTTCCAACTAGCGGGGTCCTACAATGAGCAGTTCTTC
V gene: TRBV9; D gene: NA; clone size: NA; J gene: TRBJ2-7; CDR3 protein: CASSPQGGGYEQYF; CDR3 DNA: TGTGCCAGCAGCCCACAGGGAGGGGGCTACGAGCAGTACTTC
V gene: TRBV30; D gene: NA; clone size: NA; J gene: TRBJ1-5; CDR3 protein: CAWTAGSGNQPQHF; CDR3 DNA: TGTGCCTGGACCGCGGGGAGCGGCAATCAGCCCCAGCATTTT
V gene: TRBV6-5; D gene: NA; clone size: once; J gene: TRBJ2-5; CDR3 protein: CASSPGAETQYF; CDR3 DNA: TGTGCCAGCAGTCCCGGGGCAGAGACCCAGTACTTC
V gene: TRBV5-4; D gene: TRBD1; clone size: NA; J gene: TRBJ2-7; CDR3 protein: CASSLAGTGDKQYF; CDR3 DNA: TGTGCCAGCAGCTTAGCCGGGACAGGGGATAAGCAGTACTTC
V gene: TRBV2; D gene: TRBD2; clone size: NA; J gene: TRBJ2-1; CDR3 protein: CATQGLGTSGRGSYNEQFF; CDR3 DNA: TGTGCCACCCAGGGACTGGGGACTAGCGGGAGGGGCTCCTACAATGAGCAGTTCTTC
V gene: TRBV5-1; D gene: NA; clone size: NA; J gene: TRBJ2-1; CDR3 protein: CASSFPGLIEQFF; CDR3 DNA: TGCGCCAGCAGCTTCCCGGGACTCATTGAGCAGTTCTTC
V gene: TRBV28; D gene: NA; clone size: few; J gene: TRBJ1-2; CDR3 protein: CASRATWTVGWGYTF; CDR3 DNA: TGTGCCAGCAGAGCAACCTGGACAGTTGGTTGGGGCTACACCTTC
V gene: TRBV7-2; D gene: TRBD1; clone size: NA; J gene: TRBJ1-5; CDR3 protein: CASSSTGNGNLDQHF; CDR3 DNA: TGTGCCAGCAGCTCGACAGGGAACGGGAATTTGGACCAGCATTTT
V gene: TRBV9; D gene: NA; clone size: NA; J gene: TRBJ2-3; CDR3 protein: CASSVAWGGADTQYF; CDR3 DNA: TGTGCCAGCAGCGTAGCGTGGGGGGGCGCAGATACGCAGTATTTT
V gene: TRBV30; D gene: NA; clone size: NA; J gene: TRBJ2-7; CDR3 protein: CAWTPRGQFYEQYF; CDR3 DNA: TGTGCCTGGACCCCGCGGGGGCAGTTCTACGAGCAGTACTTC
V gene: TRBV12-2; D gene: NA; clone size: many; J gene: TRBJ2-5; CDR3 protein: CASRCRGEETQYF; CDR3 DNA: TGTGCAAGTCGCTGTCGAGGGGAAGAGACCCAGTACTTC
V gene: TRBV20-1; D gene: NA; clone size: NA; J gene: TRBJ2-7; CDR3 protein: CSASQGNEQYF; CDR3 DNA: TGCAGTGCTAGCCAGGGTAACGAGCAGTACTTC
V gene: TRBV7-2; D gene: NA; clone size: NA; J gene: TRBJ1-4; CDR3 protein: CASSSRWGEKLFF; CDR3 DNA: TGTGCCAGCAGCTCTCGTTGGGGAGAAAAACTGTTTTTT